This T cell receptor (beta chain) came from a study of post-analysis software for immune sequencing data. The overall study: Recorded subtypes: relapsing-remitting, secondary progressive, progressive-relapsing; some patients unannotated. Overall study findings and caveats: By F measure, strong co-clustering occurred among samples prepared in the same batch. There were a handful of TRBV segments more frequent in patients than controls, and TRBV5-6, TRBV5-1 and TRBV20-1 were among them.

The V and J ends lost 6 bases and 3 bases, in that order; junction bases with no gene match: 6. Germline CDR1 reads DFQATT; CDR2 reads SNEGSKA (reference sequence). CDR3 size: 14 residues. Worth noting for this clonotype: Its target is unknown.

Unique-molecular-identifier-tagged TCR beta cDNA libraries were used. TCRdb fed the PCR reads into MiXCR, producing one record per CDR3 protein. The table has more than 450,000 distinct CDR3 sequences, 44% seen once; the top ten hold roughly 1.7%. The TCR sequence derives from a girl between 5 and 17 years old with multiple sclerosis. The sequencing sample was made of blood. The V gene is TRBV20-1, the J gene TRBJ2-1, with 9 bases that match TRBD1. The DNA of the CDR3 is TGCAGTGCAGATATGGACAGGGGCTACAATGAGCAGTTCTTC. This translates into CSADMDRGYNEQFF.